Below, 24 T cell receptor beta chains from the same sample are listed, as sequenced in a study of OX40 agonist ivuxolimab in advanced cancers. Using immunoSEQ multiplex PCR, the repertoire was profiled, and TCRdb retains in-frame clones only, with some absent. The sample carries just under 85,000 clones, around four fifths recorded once. This specimen consisted of CD4+ or CD8+ T cells sorted from blood, obtained in a trial of the OX40 agonist ivuxolimab. Receptor source: an adult with an advanced solid tumor such as melanoma, head and neck, liver or kidney cancer.

This clone was recorded only once. The V gene is TRBV10-3, the J gene TRBJ1-1; D may be TRBD1 (6 bases). The germline V and J ends were trimmed by 10 bases and 5 bases, with 14 bases remaining between them. Germline CDR1 reads ENHRY; CDR2 reads SYGVKD. The CDR3 extends over 12 amino acids. The CDR3 is CATAPRGTEAFF. CDR3 DNA sequence: TGTGCCACCGCCCCCAGGGGAACTGAAGCTTTCTTT.

The table lists this clone with a few counts. This rearrangement joins TRBV5-5 to TRBJ1-2; 7 bases align to TRBD1. Germline CDR1 and CDR2: SGHKS and YYEKEE (reference sequence). The length of the CDR3 is 15 residues. Trimming cost V 5 bases and J 2 bases; bases outside gene matches: 9. Written as DNA, the CDR3 is TGTGCCAGCAGGCCGGCCCCGGACAGGAACTATGGCTACACCTTC. Translation gives CASRPAPDRNYGYTF.

J is TRBJ2-7 and V is TRBV19; D is uncertain. V lost 3 bases, J lost 3 bases, and 15 bases lay in between. The CDR3 totals 15 residues. Germline CDR1 is LNHDA and CDR2 is SQIVND (reference sequence). CDR3 amino acids: CASSIGSRPDYEQYF. CDR3 sequence (DNA): TGTGCCAGTAGTATCGGTTCCAGGCCGGACTACGAGCAGTACTTC.

The chain combines TRBV27 with TRBJ2-4; tentative D call: TRBD2 (6 bases). The CDR3 extends over 15 amino acids. CDR1 MNHEY and CDR2 SMNVEV come from the germline V gene (reference sequence). V lost 7 bases, J lost 1 base, and 14 bases lay in between. The CDR3 here is CASKPGDFAKNIQYF. The CDR3 DNA follows: TGTGCCAGCAAGCCGGGAGATTTTGCCAAAAACATTCAGTACTTC.

The rearrangement joins TRBV5-4 to TRBJ2-7; unclear D gene. Trimming removed 4 bases from V and 4 bases from J, with 12 bases in between. The germline V gene encodes CDR1 SGHNT and CDR2 YYREEE (reference sequence). The CDR3 length is 13 residues. The CDR3 nucleotides are TGTGCCAGCAGCCTCCCCTCGGGTTACGAGCAGTACTTC. Its translation: CASSLPSGYEQYF.

This clone was seen a handful of times. This rearrangement joins TRBV6-5 to TRBJ1-6, with TRBD1 identical over 9 bases. Germline V CDR1 and CDR2: MNHEY, SVGAGI. This CDR3 is 14 amino acids long. The trim removed 5 bases at V and 13 bases at J, leaving 9 bases unmatched. CDR3 sequence reads: CASSVPGQGMPLHF. CDR3 nucleotides: TGTGCCAGCAGTGTACCGGGACAGGGTATGCCCCTCCACTTT.

The chain recombines TRBV7-2 with TRBJ2-1, with D perhaps TRBD1 or TRBD2 (5 bases each). Germline V lookup: CDR1 SGHTA, CDR2 FQGNSA. The CDR3 covers 14 residues. With 2 bases removed from V and 9 bases from J, the gap between germline ends came to 14 bases. The CDR3 reads CASSLYSGTAEQFF. The CDR3 nucleotides read TGTGCCAGCAGCTTATATAGTGGGACGGCTGAGCAGTTCTTC.

The J gene is TRBJ1-2, the V gene TRBV5-1; D is uncertain. Trimming left V 0 bases short and J 4 bases short, with 7 bases between. The CDR3 sequence is 13 residues long. Per germline, CDR1 SGHRS and CDR2 YFSETQ. CDR3 residues: CASSLGFGYGYTF. The CDR3 DNA is TGCGCCAGCAGCTTGGGTTTTGGCTATGGCTACACCTTC.

The V gene is TRBV12-5, the J gene TRBJ2-1, with TRBD2 identical over 16 bases. The CDR3 totals 19 residues. J lost 8 bases, V lost 2 bases, and 12 bases had no gene match. Germline V gene lookup returns CDR1 LGHNT and CDR2 FRNRAP. DNA for the CDR3: TGTGCTAGTGGTTTGACGACCGGGACTAGCGGGGGGGCTAAAGATGAGCAGTTCTTC. This codes for CASGLTTGTSGGAKDEQFF.

The V and J genes are TRBV27 and TRBJ1-5; TRBD1 agrees at 9 bases. After removal of 3 bases from V and 5 bases from J, the junction contained 8 bases not matched to a gene. Germline values: CDR1 MNHEY, CDR2 SMNVEV (reference sequence). The CDR3 is 16 residues long. In DNA form, the CDR3 reads TGTGCCAGCAGTTTGGGACAGGGAAGTCCCTATCAGCCCCAGCATTTT. Translating gives CASSLGQGSPYQPQHF.

The V call is TRBV11-1, the J call TRBJ2-3; a possible D gene is TRBD2 (6 bases). In germline, CDR1 is SGHAT, CDR2 FQDESV (reference sequence). V lost 1 base to trimming and J lost 7 bases, with 9 bases between them. The CDR3 is 13 amino acids. CDR3 nucleotide sequence: TGTGCCAGCAGCTTAGACGGGGGAAATACGCAGTATTTT. It encodes CASSLDGGNTQYF.

This clone showed up just a few times. V gene TRBV30 combines with J gene TRBJ1-2; no clear D gene. CDR1 and CDR2 (germline): GTSNPN, SVGIG (reference sequence). V was shortened by 1 base and J by 10 bases, with 13 bases between the two germline ends. This CDR3 contains 12 residues. CDR3 sequence: CAWSGWAVPYTF. CDR3 in DNA: TGTGCCTGGAGTGGGTGGGCGGTTCCCTACACCTTC.

This CDR3 is CASSLGGTLNTEAFF. The CDR3 nucleotides are TGTGCCAGCAGCCTAGGGGGGACCTTGAACACTGAAGCTTTCTTT. The chain has TRBV6-1 and TRBJ1-1; possibly TRBD1 for D (6 bases). V was trimmed by 6 bases and J by 0 bases, leaving 14 bases between them. Germline loops: CDR1 MNHNS, CDR2 SASEGT. The CDR3 contains 15 residues.

This rearrangement joins TRBV10-3 to TRBJ1-4; maybe TRBD1 (5 bases). Germline CDR1 and CDR2: ENHRY and SYGVKD. V lost 4 bases, J lost 6 bases, and 9 bases lay in between. The CDR3 consists of 13 residues. CDR3 DNA sequence: TGTGCCATCAGTGCAGGGTCAGATGAAAAACTGTTTTTT. Protein sequence: CAISAGSDEKLFF.

This chain uses TRBV25-1 with TRBJ1-2; 8 bases fit TRBD1. CDR1 and CDR2 from the germline V gene are MGHDK and SYGVNS. Trimming removed 5 bases from V and 6 bases from J; junction bases left unmatched: 11. The CDR3 spans 15 residues. CDR3 nucleotides: TGTGCCAGCAGTCAATCTGGGACAGGAAGCCATGGCTACACCTTC. Translating gives CASSQSGTGSHGYTF.

This clone was recorded only once. The chain is built from TRBV7-6 and TRBJ2-1; D call uncertain. V was trimmed by 0 bases and J by 6 bases, leaving 6 bases between them. CDR1 is SGHVS, CDR2 FNYEAQ, per germline. CDR3 length: 13 amino acids. Here the CDR3 reads CASSLAGINEQFF. The CDR3, as DNA: TGTGCCAGCAGCTTAGCGGGGATCAATGAGCAGTTCTTC.

This sequence joins TRBV6-5 and TRBJ2-5; D is uncertain. Germline-derived CDR1 and CDR2 are MNHEY and SVGAGI. This CDR3 comprises 15 residues. Trimming left V 5 bases short and J 0 bases short, with 13 bases between. As DNA, the CDR3 is TGTGCCAGCAGTCGAGCGTTTAGCCACCAAGAGACCCAGTACTTC. Its protein product is CASSRAFSHQETQYF.

The chain combines TRBV19 with TRBJ1-1; D gene ambiguous. This CDR3 contains 14 residues. The V and J ends lost 7 bases and 1 base respectively, with 13 bases between them. In germline, CDR1 is LNHDA, CDR2 SQIVND (reference sequence). The CDR3 DNA reads as TGTGCCAGTATTCCCTTCGGACGGAACACTGAAGCTTTCTTT. Its protein is CASIPFGRNTEAFF. Together with reference TRBV19 and TRBJ1-1, the CDR3 gives the full variable domain: DGGITQSPKYLFRKEGQNVTLSCEQNLNHDAMYWYRQDPGQGLRLIYYSQIVNDFQKGDIAEGYSVSREKKESFPLTVTSAQKNPTAFYLCASIPFGRNTEAFFGQGTRLTVV.

The rearrangement uses TRBV30 and TRBJ2-1; a possible D gene is TRBD1 (6 bases). V lost 4 bases, J lost 8 bases, and 12 bases lay in between. Germline V lookup: CDR1 GTSNPN, CDR2 SVGIG (reference sequence). This CDR3 has 12 amino acids. The CDR3 protein is CAWKVGGDEQFF. As DNA, the CDR3 is TGTGCCTGGAAGGTTGGGGGCGATGAGCAGTTCTTC. Filled out from reference TRBV30 and TRBJ2-1, the complete variable domain reads SQTIHQWPATLVQPVGSPLSLECTVEGTSNPNLYWYRQAAGRGLQLLFYSVGIGQISSEVPQNLSASRPQDRQFILSSKKLLLSDSGFYLCAWKVGGDEQFFGPGTRLTVL.

The chain links TRBV5-1 to TRBJ1-1; D possibly corresponds to TRBD1 (5 bases). Deletions cut 1 base from V and 0 bases from J, with 16 bases between. Germline CDR1 reads SGHRS; CDR2 reads YFSETQ. This CDR3 has 17 residues. Written as DNA, the CDR3 is TGCGCCAGCAGCTTGAAGTGGGACGGCACGCTGAACACTGAAGCTTTCTTT. This gives the protein CASSLKWDGTLNTEAFF.

The J gene is TRBJ1-4, the V gene TRBV19; TRBD1 might be the D (5 bases). V was shortened by 3 bases and J by 7 bases, with 12 bases between the two germline ends. CDR3 length equals 14 residues. Germline V CDR1 and CDR2: LNHDA, SQIVND (reference sequence). CDR3 sequence: CASSMQGVGEKLFF. The DNA of the CDR3 is TGTGCCAGTAGTATGCAGGGCGTGGGTGAAAAACTGTTTTTT.

The V and J genes are TRBV11-1 and TRBJ1-4; a possible D gene is TRBD1 (5 bases). V dropped 4 bases and J dropped 4 bases, with 10 bases sitting between them. The CDR3 is made up of 14 amino acids. Germline V gene lookup returns CDR1 SGHAT and CDR2 FQDESV (reference sequence). The CDR3 region is CASSSWDGNEKLFF. In nucleotides, the CDR3 is TGTGCCAGCAGCTCCTGGGACGGTAATGAAAAACTGTTTTTT. Based on the CDR3 plus reference TRBV11-1 and TRBJ1-4, the full variable domain is EAEVAQSPRYKITEKSQAVAFWCDPISGHATLYWYRQILGQGPELLVQFQDESVVDDSQLPKDRFSAERLKGVDSTLKIQPAELGDSAMYLCASSSWDGNEKLFFGSGTQLSVL.

The CDR3 reads CAWTPGGPGELFF. The CDR3 nucleotides are TGTGCCTGGACCCCCGGAGGCCCAGGGGAGCTGTTTTTT. V and J are TRBV30 and TRBJ2-2, with D tentatively TRBD2 (5 bases). Trimming removed 4 bases from V and 8 bases from J, with 14 bases in between. Looked up from germline, CDR1 is GTSNPN and CDR2 is SVGIG (reference sequence). This CDR3 comprises 13 residues.

The chain links TRBV5-1 to TRBJ2-3; D might be TRBD1 or TRBD2, each matching 5 bases. CDR3 length equals 15 residues. Per germline, CDR1 SGHRS and CDR2 YFSETQ. Trimming cost V 0 bases and J 2 bases, with 10 bases left between them. The CDR3 DNA reads as TGCGCCAGCAGCTTGGGAGCCGGGACCACAGATACGCAGTATTTT. Its protein is CASSLGAGTTDTQYF.